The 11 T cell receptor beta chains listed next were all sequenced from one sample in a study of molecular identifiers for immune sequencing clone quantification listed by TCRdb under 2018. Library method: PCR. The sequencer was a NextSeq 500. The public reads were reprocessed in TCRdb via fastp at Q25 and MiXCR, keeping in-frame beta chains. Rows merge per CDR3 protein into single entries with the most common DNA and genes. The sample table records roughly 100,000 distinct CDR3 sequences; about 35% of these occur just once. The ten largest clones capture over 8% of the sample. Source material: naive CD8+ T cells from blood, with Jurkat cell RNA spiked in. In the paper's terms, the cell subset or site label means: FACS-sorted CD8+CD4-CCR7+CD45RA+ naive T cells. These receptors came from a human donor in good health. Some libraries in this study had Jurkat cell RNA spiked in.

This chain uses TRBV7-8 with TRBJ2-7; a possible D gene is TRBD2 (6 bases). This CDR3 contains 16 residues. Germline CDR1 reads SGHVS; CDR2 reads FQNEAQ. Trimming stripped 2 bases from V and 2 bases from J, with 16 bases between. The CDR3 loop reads CASSLLGGLVTYEQYF. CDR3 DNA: TGTGCCAGCAGCTTATTGGGGGGATTGGTGACCTACGAGCAGTACTTC.

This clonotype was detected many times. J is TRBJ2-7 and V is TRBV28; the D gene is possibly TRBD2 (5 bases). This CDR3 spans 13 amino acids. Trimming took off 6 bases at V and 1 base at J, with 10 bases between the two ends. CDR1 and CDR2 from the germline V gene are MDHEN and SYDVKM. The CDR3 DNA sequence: TGTGCCAGCAGCCCGCGGGCTTCCTACGAGCAGTACTTC. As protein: CASSPRASYEQYF.

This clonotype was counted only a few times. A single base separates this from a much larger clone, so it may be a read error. The CDR3 loop reads CASSLSGNQPQQF. The CDR3 region has the DNA TGTGCCAGCAGTTTATCGGGGAATCAGCCCCAGCAATTT. The chain couples TRBV28 to TRBJ1-5; D remains ambiguous. Germline lookup yields CDR1 MDHEN and CDR2 SYDVKM. The CDR3 is 13 amino acids.

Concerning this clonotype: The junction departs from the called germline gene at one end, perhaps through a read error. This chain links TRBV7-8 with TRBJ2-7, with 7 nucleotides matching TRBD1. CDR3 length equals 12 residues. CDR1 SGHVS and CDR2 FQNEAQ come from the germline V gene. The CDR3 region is CATGDSSYDQYF. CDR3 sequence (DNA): TGTGCCACCGGGGACAGCAGTTACGATCAGTACTTC.

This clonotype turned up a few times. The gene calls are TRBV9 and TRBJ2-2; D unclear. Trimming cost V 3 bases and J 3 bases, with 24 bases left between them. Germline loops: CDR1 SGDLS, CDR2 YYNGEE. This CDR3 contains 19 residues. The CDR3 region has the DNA TGTGCCAGCAGCGGCCCGTTAGATTCGGCCCCTAAAGACACCGGGGAGCTGTTTTTT. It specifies CASSGPLDSAPKDTGELFF. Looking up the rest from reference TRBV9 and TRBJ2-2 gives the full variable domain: DSGVTQTPKHLITATGQRVTLRCSPRSGDLSVYWYQQSLDQGLQFLIQYYNGEERAKGNILERFSAQQFPDLHSELNLSSLELGDSALYFCASSGPLDSAPKDTGELFFGEGSRLTVL.

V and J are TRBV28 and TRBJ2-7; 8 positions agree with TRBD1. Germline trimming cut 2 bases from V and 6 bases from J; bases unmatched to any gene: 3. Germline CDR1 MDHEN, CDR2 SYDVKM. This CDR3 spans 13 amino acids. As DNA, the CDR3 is TGTGCCAGCAGTTTACTTCAGGGGGCCGAGCAGTACTTC. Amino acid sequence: CASSLLQGAEQYF.

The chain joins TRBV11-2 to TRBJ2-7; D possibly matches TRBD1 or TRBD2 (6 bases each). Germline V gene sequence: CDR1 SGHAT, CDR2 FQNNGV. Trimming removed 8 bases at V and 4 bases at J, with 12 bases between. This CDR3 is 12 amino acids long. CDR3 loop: CASQGGRYEQYF. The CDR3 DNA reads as TGTGCCAGCCAAGGGGGGCGATACGAGCAGTACTTC.

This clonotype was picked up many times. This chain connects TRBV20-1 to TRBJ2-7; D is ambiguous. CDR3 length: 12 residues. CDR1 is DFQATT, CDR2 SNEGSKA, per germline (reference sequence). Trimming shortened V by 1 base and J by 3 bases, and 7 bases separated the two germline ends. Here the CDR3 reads CSARGIGYEQYF. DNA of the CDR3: TGCAGTGCTAGAGGAATTGGCTACGAGCAGTACTTC.

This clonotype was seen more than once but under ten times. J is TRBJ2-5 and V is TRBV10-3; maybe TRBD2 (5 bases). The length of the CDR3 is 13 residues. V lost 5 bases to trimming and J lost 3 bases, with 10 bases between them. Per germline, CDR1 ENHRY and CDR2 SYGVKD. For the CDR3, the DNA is TGTGCCATCAGTCTTCCCGGGGAAGAGACCCAGTACTTC. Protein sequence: CAISLPGEETQYF.

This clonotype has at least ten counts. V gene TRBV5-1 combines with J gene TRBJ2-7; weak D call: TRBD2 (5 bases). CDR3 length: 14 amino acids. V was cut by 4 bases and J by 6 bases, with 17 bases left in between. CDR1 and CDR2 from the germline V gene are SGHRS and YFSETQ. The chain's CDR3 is CASSPLGSGPEQYF. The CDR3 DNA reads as TGCGCCAGCAGCCCCCTAGGAAGCGGCCCCGAGCAGTACTTC.

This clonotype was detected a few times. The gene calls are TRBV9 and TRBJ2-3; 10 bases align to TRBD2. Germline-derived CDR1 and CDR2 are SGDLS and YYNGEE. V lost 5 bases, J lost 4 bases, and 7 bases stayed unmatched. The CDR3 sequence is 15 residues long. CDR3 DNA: TGTGCCAGCAGAGGAGCGGGAGGGAGGGCAGATACGCAGTATTTT. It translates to CASRGAGGRADTQYF. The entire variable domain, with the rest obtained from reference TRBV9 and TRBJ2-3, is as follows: DSGVTQTPKHLITATGQRVTLRCSPRSGDLSVYWYQQSLDQGLQFLIQYYNGEERAKGNILERFSAQQFPDLHSELNLSSLELGDSALYFCASRGAGGRADTQYFGPGTRLTVL.